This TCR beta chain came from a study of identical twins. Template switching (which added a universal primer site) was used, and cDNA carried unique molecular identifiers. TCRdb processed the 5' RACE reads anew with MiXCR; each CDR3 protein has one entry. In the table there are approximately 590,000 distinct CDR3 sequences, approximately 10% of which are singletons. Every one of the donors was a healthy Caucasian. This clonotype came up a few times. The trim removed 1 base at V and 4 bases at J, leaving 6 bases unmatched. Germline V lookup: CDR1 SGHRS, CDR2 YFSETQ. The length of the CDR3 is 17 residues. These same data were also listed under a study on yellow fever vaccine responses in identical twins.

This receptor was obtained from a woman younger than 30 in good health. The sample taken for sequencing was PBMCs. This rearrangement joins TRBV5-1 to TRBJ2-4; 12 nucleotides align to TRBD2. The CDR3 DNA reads TGCGCCAGCAGCTTGTTTGGACTAGCGGGGACTAAAAACATTCAGTACTTC. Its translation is CASSLFGLAGTKNIQYF. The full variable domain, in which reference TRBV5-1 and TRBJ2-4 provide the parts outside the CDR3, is KAGVTQTPRYLIKTRGQQVTLSCSPISGHRSVSWYQQTPGQGLQFLFEYFSETQRNKGNFPGRFSGRQFSNSRSEMNVSTLELGDSALYLCASSLFGLAGTKNIQYFGAGTRLSVL.